What follows is one T cell receptor (beta chain) and its context. These data are taken from a study of CD8 T cells in Susac syndrome. Sequencing of TCR beta was undertaken in CD8+ and CD4+ T cells derived from blood. The multiple sclerosis control group was made up of treatment-naive patients with stable or active relapsing-remitting disease. Germline assignment: CDR1 SQVTM and CDR2 ANQGSEA. The CDR3 is 13 amino acids. Trimming took 6 bases from V and 6 from J; bases not matched to a gene: 6. The RNA input was roughly 0.45 to 1 ug, and it was reverse transcribed with random hexamers. The amplification used immunoSEQ multiplex PCR on TCR beta CDR3; it spanned 54 Vbeta and 13 Jbeta. TCRdb independently ran MiXCR on the immunoSEQ multiplex PCR reads; one entry per CDR3 protein. The sample yields fewer than 350,000 distinct CDR3 sequences, approximately 90% seen once.

This TCR was sampled from a human donor with multiple sclerosis. The source material was CD4+ T cells from PBMCs. The chain employs TRBV29-1 and TRBJ2-5; the match to TRBD2 covers 11 bases. The CDR3: CSVPLAGGKTQYF. As DNA, the CDR3 is TGCAGCGTCCCTCTAGCGGGGGGAAAGACCCAGTACTTC.